The 30 T cell receptor beta chains in this list originate from one sample, sequenced in a study of beta chain features in type 1 diabetes. Sequencing targeted expressed TCRB transcripts, as all isolated RNA had been reverse transcribed. Measured with immunoSEQ multiplex PCR; TCRdb has only the in-frame clones, and not every one. The sample consists of 130,000 to 150,000 clones, about 51% of them appearing once. Sequences were obtained from Tregs from blood. These receptors all stem from a man aged 18 to 30 in good health.

Only a few counts were recorded for this clone. The rearrangement links TRBV4-2 to TRBJ2-2; D may be TRBD2 (5 bases). Germline CDR1 LGHNA, CDR2 YNFKEQ. V dropped 3 bases and J dropped 4 bases, with 21 bases sitting between them. This CDR3 is 18 amino acids long. The CDR3 region is CASSHRARTDWGTGELFF. CDR3 bases: TGTGCCAGCAGCCACCGCGCCAGGACGGACTGGGGCACCGGGGAGCTGTTTTTT.

This chain connects TRBV5-6 to TRBJ2-7; TRBD1 aligns across 9 bases. CDR3 size: 15 residues. The V gene's germline CDR1 is SGHDT and CDR2 YYEEEE. Trimming removed 3 bases from V and 1 base from J; junction bases left unmatched: 5. The CDR3 bases are TGTGCCAGCAGCTGGGCAGGACAGGGGTCCTACGAGCAGTACTTC. Residues: CASSWAGQGSYEQYF. The full variable domain, in which reference TRBV5-6 and TRBJ2-7 provide the parts outside the CDR3, is DAGVTQSPTHLIKTRGQQVTLRCSPKSGHDTVSWYQQALGQGPQFIFQYYEEEERQRGNFPDRFSGHQFPNYSSELNVNALLLGDSALYLCASSWAGQGSYEQYFGPGTRLTVT.

This clone was recorded a few times. The genes are TRBV4-3 and TRBJ2-3; D may be TRBD1 (6 bases). The germline V gene encodes CDR1 LGHNA and CDR2 YSLEER. This CDR3 is built from 15 residues. The V end lost 0 bases, the J end lost 9 bases, and 16 bases lay between the germline ends. The CDR3 DNA is TGCGCCAGCAGCCAAGAAAGCCAGGGGCTTGACACGCAGTATTTT. Its protein is CASSQESQGLDTQYF.

CDR3 amino acids: CASSFLQGYGYTF. CDR3 nucleotides: TGTGCCAGCAGCTTCTTACAGGGCTATGGCTACACCTTC. The J gene is TRBJ1-2, the V gene TRBV7-9; D possibly corresponds to TRBD1 (6 bases). The CDR3 runs to 13 residues. Trimming took off 3 bases at V and 4 bases at J, with 9 bases between the two ends. CDR1 SEHNR and CDR2 FQNEAQ come from the germline V gene (reference sequence).

V usage is TRBV28 and J usage is TRBJ2-3; 10 bases align to TRBD1. Germline CDR1 and CDR2: MDHEN and SYDVKM. V trimming: 5 bases; J trimming: 0 bases; junction bases outside the gene matches: 5. CDR3 length equals 16 residues. CDR3 sequence: CASSQGQGTSTDTQYF. The CDR3 bases are TGTGCCAGCAGTCAGGGACAGGGGACTAGCACAGATACGCAGTATTTT.

In its sample, this clone was seen a few times. The chain employs TRBV30 and TRBJ1-2; D is perhaps TRBD1 (6 bases). The CDR3 consists of 13 residues. The V gene's germline CDR1 is GTSNPN and CDR2 SVGIG (reference sequence). V dropped 3 bases and J dropped 3 bases, with 11 bases sitting between them. CDR3 sequence (DNA): TGTGCCTGGAGCCTGGGACATGACTATGGCTACACCTTC. This translates into CAWSLGHDYGYTF.

This sequence joins TRBV6-1 and TRBJ2-3, with TRBD1 matching 8 bases. The CDR3 runs 15 residues. In germline, CDR1 is MNHNS, CDR2 SASEGT. J gave up 4 bases and V 5 bases, and 8 bases lay outside the gene matches. The CDR3 DNA is TGTGCCAGCAGTACCGACAGGGGCCGGTCAGATACGCAGTATTTT. It translates to CASSTDRGRSDTQYF.

The V and J genes are TRBV21-1 and TRBJ2-2; the table gives TRBD1 as D, unverified against the DNA. TRBV21-1 is given as a pseudogene. This CDR3 spans 16 amino acids. The CDR3 loop is CASSKLRDRLTGELFF. The CDR3, as DNA: TGTGCCAGCAGCAAACTTCGGGACAGGTTAACCGGGGAGCTGTTTTTT.

V gene TRBV18 combines with J gene TRBJ2-7; D might be TRBD2 (5 bases). The germline gives CDR1 KGHSH, CDR2 LQKENI. The CDR3 is made up of 14 amino acids. V was cut by 4 bases and J by 7 bases, with 17 bases left in between. CDR3 residues: CASSQTGLQREQYF. The CDR3 bases are TGTGCCAGCTCACAAACCGGACTCCAGAGGGAGCAGTACTTC.

The chain uses TRBV6-6 and TRBJ2-1; 9 nucleotides align to TRBD2. This CDR3 region has 15 residues. Germline V gene sequence: CDR1 MNHNY, CDR2 SVGAGI (reference sequence). J gave up 7 bases and V 3 bases, and 7 bases lay outside the gene matches. The DNA of the CDR3 is TGTGCCAGCAGTTATAGACTAGCGGAGGGGAATGAGCAGTTCTTC. Translated, it gives CASSYRLAEGNEQFF.

There are a few counts of this clone. The chain links TRBV15 to TRBJ2-1; 7 nucleotides match TRBD2. The CDR3 totals 14 residues. The trim removed 8 bases at V and 5 bases at J, leaving 9 bases unmatched. The germline CDR1 and CDR2 sequences are LNHNV and YYDKDF (reference sequence). The CDR3 coding sequence is TGTGCCACCCTTAGGTCGCGGGAGCACAATGAGCAGTTCTTC. This codes for CATLRSREHNEQFF.

This clone was counted a few times. V is TRBV19 and J is TRBJ1-1; possibly TRBD1 for D (5 bases). The CDR3 is made up of 14 amino acids. Germline V gene data show CDR1 as LNHDA and CDR2 as SQIVND (reference sequence). The V end was cut by 3 bases, the J end by 6 bases, with 14 bases between. The CDR3 is CASSIAQGWAEAFF. The CDR3 DNA reads TGTGCCAGTAGTATTGCCCAGGGTTGGGCTGAAGCTTTCTTT.

V is TRBV2 and J is TRBJ1-5; D is possibly TRBD1 (5 bases). Trimming cost V 4 bases and J 2 bases, with 12 bases left between them. Germline CDR1 reads SNHLY; CDR2 reads FYNNEI. The CDR3 consists of 15 residues. The chain's CDR3 is CASSGGRWGNQPQHF. CDR3 nucleotides: TGTGCCAGCAGTGGGGGCCGCTGGGGCAATCAGCCCCAGCATTTT.

The DNA of the CDR3 is TGCAGTGCTAGAGATATTGAAAAACTGTTTTTT. It translates to CSARDIEKLFF. The chain couples TRBV20-1 to TRBJ1-4; D unclear. The CDR3 consists of 11 residues. CDR1 is DFQATT and CDR2 is SNEGSKA in the germline V gene (reference sequence). The V end was cut by 0 bases, the J end by 7 bases, with 3 bases between.

The chain joins TRBV11-2 to TRBJ2-3; tentatively, D is TRBD1 (6 bases). The CDR3 is 16 residues long. CDR1 SGHAT and CDR2 FQNNGV come from the germline V gene. Trimming shortened V by 5 bases and J by 1 base, and 16 bases separated the two germline ends. The DNA for the CDR3 is TGTGCCAGCAGCCGGATGTCGAGACAGGGCACAGATACGCAGTATTTT. This encodes CASSRMSRQGTDTQYF. The variable domain in full, with the rest retrieved from reference TRBV11-2 and TRBJ2-3, is EAGVAQSPRYKIIEKRQSVAFWCNPISGHATLYWYQQILGQGPKLLIQFQNNGVVDDSQLPKDRFSAERLKGVDSTLKIQPAKLEDSAVYLCASSRMSRQGTDTQYFGPGTRLTVL.

The rearrangement uses TRBV10-3 and TRBJ1-1; 9 bases agree with TRBD1. In germline, CDR1 is ENHRY, CDR2 SYGVKD. This CDR3 comprises 16 residues. V lost 3 bases to trimming and J lost 1 base; unmatched junction nucleotides: 6. This CDR3 is CAISEVQGAENTEAFF. The CDR3 nucleotides are TGTGCCATCAGTGAAGTACAGGGGGCGGAGAACACTGAAGCTTTCTTT.

J is TRBJ1-2 and V is TRBV30; D is unresolved. CDR3 length: 13 amino acids. The germline V gene has CDR1 GTSNPN and CDR2 SVGIG (reference sequence). Trimming pared 2 bases from V and 0 bases from J, leaving 7 bases between. This CDR3 is CAWSKGANYGYTF. DNA of the CDR3: TGTGCCTGGAGTAAGGGAGCTAACTATGGCTACACCTTC. The full variable domain, in which reference TRBV30 and TRBJ1-2 provide the parts outside the CDR3, is SQTIHQWPATLVQPVGSPLSLECTVEGTSNPNLYWYRQAAGRGLQLLFYSVGIGQISSEVPQNLSASRPQDRQFILSSKKLLLSDSGFYLCAWSKGANYGYTFGSGTRLTVV.

The genes are TRBV7-3 and TRBJ2-2, with TRBD1 as a possible D gene (6 bases). V dropped 4 bases and J dropped 8 bases, with 8 bases sitting between them. Germline CDR1 and CDR2: SGHTA and FQGTGA. CDR3 size: 12 residues. The CDR3 here is CASSSGVGELFF. CDR3 sequence (DNA): TGTGCCAGCAGCTCAGGGGTGGGGGAGCTGTTTTTT.

There are a few counts of this clone. The V gene is TRBV7-8, the J gene TRBJ2-5; TRBD1 is a possible D gene (5 bases). V was clipped by 1 base and J by 1 base, with 7 bases between them. This CDR3 has 14 residues. Germline V gives CDR1 SGHVS, CDR2 FQNEAQ. DNA of the CDR3: TGTGCCAGCAGCTTAGGCAGGGCCCAAGAGACCCAGTACTTC. Protein sequence: CASSLGRAQETQYF.

This rearrangement joins TRBV2 to TRBJ2-1; 7 nucleotides line up with TRBD1. This CDR3 is 14 amino acids long. CDR1 SNHLY and CDR2 FYNNEI come from the germline V gene. With V trimmed by 8 bases and J by 4 bases, 8 bases remained unmatched. The chain's CDR3 is CASCWETGYNEQFF. The CDR3 DNA reads TGTGCCAGCTGTTGGGAGACAGGGTACAATGAGCAGTTCTTC.

This clone turned up a few times. The genes are TRBV2 and TRBJ2-5; TRBD2 matches 10 bases. CDR1 is SNHLY and CDR2 is FYNNEI in the germline V gene. CDR3 length: 12 amino acids. Germline trimming cut 4 bases from V and 7 bases from J; bases unmatched to any gene: 0. The CDR3 DNA reads as TGTGCCAGCAGTGGGACTAGCGGGACCCAGTACTTC. Its protein is CASSGTSGTQYF.

V gene TRBV6-5 combines with J gene TRBJ2-1; 10 bases align to TRBD1. From germline, CDR1 is MNHEY and CDR2 SVGAGI. V lost 4 bases to trimming and J lost 8 bases; unmatched junction nucleotides: 5. The CDR3 is made up of 14 amino acids. CDR3 nucleotides: TGTGCCAGCAGTTCCCAGGACAGGGGGTATGAGCAGTTCTTC. It specifies CASSSQDRGYEQFF.

The rearrangement joins TRBV7-8 to TRBJ1-5, with 7 bases fitting TRBD1. The CDR3 has 16 residues. J gave up 2 bases and V 1 base, and 5 bases lay outside the gene matches. Germline V CDR1 and CDR2: SGHVS, FQNEAQ. CDR3 DNA sequence: TGTGCCAGCAGCTTAGTGGCAGGGGGTCGCAATCAGCCCCAGCATTTT. Residues: CASSLVAGGRNQPQHF.

This chain connects TRBV18 to TRBJ1-5; D is perhaps TRBD1 (6 bases). CDR3 length: 13 amino acids. Trimming took off 8 bases at V and 2 bases at J, with 10 bases between the two ends. Germline V gene sequence: CDR1 KGHSH, CDR2 LQKENI. Here the CDR3 DNA reads TGTGCCAGCCACAGGGATGGCAATCAGCCCCAGCATTTT. Its protein is CASHRDGNQPQHF.

The chain employs TRBV11-1 and TRBJ1-1; D ambiguous. Germline V gene data show CDR1 as SGHAT and CDR2 as FQDESV (reference sequence). The CDR3 loop spans 14 amino acids. V was shortened by 1 base and J by 1 base, with 7 bases between the two germline ends. The CDR3 sequence: CASSLGLANTEAFF. The CDR3, as DNA: TGTGCCAGCAGCTTAGGATTGGCGAACACTGAAGCTTTCTTT.

This clone was seen a few times. The chain links TRBV5-6 to TRBJ2-3, with 9 bases identical to TRBD2. Germline values: CDR1 SGHDT, CDR2 YYEEEE. The CDR3 length is 14 residues. Unmatched junction bases numbered 5, after V lost 3 bases and J lost 6 bases. This chain's CDR3 is CASSSLAGVDTQYF. CDR3 coding DNA: TGTGCCAGCAGCTCATTAGCGGGAGTGGATACGCAGTATTTT.

This clone was counted only a few times. The chain is built from TRBV7-2 and TRBJ2-7; 7 bases agree with TRBD1. The CDR3 covers 15 residues. With 1 base clipped from V and 3 bases from J, the junction kept 6 bases outside the gene matches. Germline lookup yields CDR1 SGHTA and CDR2 FQGNSA. CDR3 residues: CASSLEGQPFYEQYF. The CDR3 DNA reads TGTGCCAGCAGCTTAGAGGGACAGCCTTTCTACGAGCAGTACTTC.

This clone was found a few times. The chain carries TRBV4-2 and TRBJ2-2, with a possible D match to TRBD2 (5 bases). Germline assignment: CDR1 LGHNA and CDR2 YNFKEQ. V lost 0 bases to trimming and J lost 2 bases, with 13 bases between them. The CDR3 loop spans 17 amino acids. The CDR3 bases are TGTGCCAGCAGCCAAGATCCCAGCGGTATAAACACCGGGGAGCTGTTTTTT. Translating it yields CASSQDPSGINTGELFF.

The V gene is TRBV7-3, the J gene TRBJ1-2; weak D call: TRBD1 (5 bases). CDR1 and CDR2 from the germline V gene are SGHTA and FQGTGA. The ends were cut back, 3 bases at V and 8 bases at J, with 13 bases in the middle. The CDR3 is 13 amino acids. CDR3 amino acids: CASSFSRGDGYTF. The CDR3 DNA follows: TGTGCCAGCAGCTTCTCACGGGGGGACGGCTACACCTTC.

The rearrangement links TRBV4-2 to TRBJ1-6; D uncertain. Per the germline V gene, CDR1 is LGHNA and CDR2 is YNFKEQ. This CDR3 has 15 residues. V lost 0 bases, J lost 8 bases, and 11 bases lay in between. As DNA, the CDR3 is TGTGCCAGCAGCCAAGATCCGGGGATGCATTCACCCCTCCACTTT. Protein sequence: CASSQDPGMHSPLHF.